The following is a T cell receptor (beta chain) sequence with its context. Source study methods: Using reference gene primer amplification, nucleated cell counts were estimated. Profiled with immunoSEQ multiplex PCR; TCRdb holds only in-frame clones, not every one. The V and J calls and clone size were taken over from that table, and D and trimming were inferred from the DNA. The sample records about 220,000 clones, around 84% being singletons. This entry is derived from a study of blood T cell repertoires in COVID-19. About the study: COVID-19 samples from acute and convalescent phases originated in the United States, Italy and Spain. Sample material is recorded as cDNA or gDNA derived from T cells, B-cell-depleted T cells, or PBMCs.

V shed 7 bases and J shed 3 bases, with 14 bases lying between them. CDR3 size: 14 residues. Germline V gene sequence: CDR1 KGHDR, CDR2 SFDVKD. The chain carries TRBV24-1 and TRBJ1-1; D is perhaps TRBD1 (5 bases). What was sequenced was peripheral blood. The sequence was collected from a man aged 25 to 45 with active or convalescent COVID-19. DNA for the CDR3: TGTGCCACCAGGGAGACAGCTGGGGACACTGAAGCTTTCTTT. Translation: CATRETAGDTEAFF.